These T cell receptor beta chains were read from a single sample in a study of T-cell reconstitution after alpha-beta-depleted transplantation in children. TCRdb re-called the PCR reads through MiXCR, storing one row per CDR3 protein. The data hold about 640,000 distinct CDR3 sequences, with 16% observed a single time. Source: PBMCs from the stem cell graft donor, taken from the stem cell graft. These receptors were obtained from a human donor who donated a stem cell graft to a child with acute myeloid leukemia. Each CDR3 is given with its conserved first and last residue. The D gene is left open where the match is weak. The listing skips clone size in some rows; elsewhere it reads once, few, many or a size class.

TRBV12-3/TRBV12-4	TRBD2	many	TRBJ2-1	CASSVGTSGGDEQFF	TGTGCCAGCAGTGTCGGGACTAGCGGGGGCGATGAGCAGTTCTTC
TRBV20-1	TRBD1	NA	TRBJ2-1	CSARDPGQGPKGQFF	TGCAGTGCTAGAGATCCGGGACAGGGCCCCAAGGGGCAGTTCTTC
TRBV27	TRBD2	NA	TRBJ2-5	CASSPVAGIQETQYF	TGTGCCAGCAGTCCTGTAGCGGGGATCCAAGAGACCCAGTACTTC
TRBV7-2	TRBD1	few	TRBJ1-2	CASSLGYGDSPRGYTF	TGTGCCAGCAGCTTAGGGTACGGGGACAGCCCTCGGGGCTACACCTTC
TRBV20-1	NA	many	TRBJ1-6	CSAAMGESPLHF	TGCAGTGCTGCCATGGGGGAATCACCCCTCCACTTT
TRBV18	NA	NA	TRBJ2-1	CASSPKPVGLGSNEQFF	TGTGCCAGCTCACCAAAACCCGTAGGCCTTGGATCGAATGAGCAGTTCTTC
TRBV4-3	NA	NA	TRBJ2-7	CASSQDPRNSYEQYF	TGCGCCAGCAGCCAAGATCCCAGAAACTCCTACGAGCAGTACTTC
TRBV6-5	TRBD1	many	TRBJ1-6	CASSWSGQGNSPLHF	TGTGCCAGCAGTTGGTCCGGACAGGGAAATTCACCCCTCCACTTT
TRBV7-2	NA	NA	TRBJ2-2	CASSLTGLRGTTGELFF	TGTGCCAGCAGCTTGACCGGGTTGCGGGGGACAACCGGGGAGCTGTTTTTT
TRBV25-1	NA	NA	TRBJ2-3	CASSSGTHLSTDTQYF	TGTGCCAGCAGTTCCGGGACACACCTTAGCACAGATACGCAGTATTTT
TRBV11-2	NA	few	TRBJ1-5	CASSLIPGRSRPNQPQHF	TGTGCCAGCAGCTTAATTCCGGGCAGGAGTAGGCCCAATCAGCCCCAGCATTTT
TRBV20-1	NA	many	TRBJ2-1	CSARQKYEQFF	TGCAGTGCTAGACAGAAGTATGAGCAGTTCTTC
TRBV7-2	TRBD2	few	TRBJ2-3	CASSSGTAGGTDTQYF	TGTGCCAGCAGCTCGGGGACCGCGGGAGGCACAGATACGCAGTATTTT
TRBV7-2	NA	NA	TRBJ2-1	CASSSPQTLSYNEQFF	TGTGCCAGCAGCTCCCCCCAGACACTCTCCTACAATGAGCAGTTCTTC
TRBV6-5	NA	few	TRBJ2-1	CASSYRAEYLYEQFF	TGTGCCAGCAGTTACCGAGCAGAATATCTCTATGAGCAGTTCTTC
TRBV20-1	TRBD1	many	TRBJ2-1	CSADGQGSYNEQFF	TGCAGTGCCGATGGACAGGGGTCCTACAATGAGCAGTTCTTC
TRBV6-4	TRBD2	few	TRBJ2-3	CASGWGGSTDTQYF	TGTGCCAGCGGATGGGGGGGTAGCACAGATACGCAGTATTTT
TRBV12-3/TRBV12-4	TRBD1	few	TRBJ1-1	CASSSLGQGAPGAEAFF	TGTGCCAGCAGCTCACTGGGACAGGGGGCGCCGGGGGCTGAAGCTTTCTTT
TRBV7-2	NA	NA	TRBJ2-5	CASSLWGRSQYF	TGTGCCAGCAGCTTATGGGGGAGGTCCCAGTACTTC
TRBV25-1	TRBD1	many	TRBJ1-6	CASSDSTGGWSPLHF	TGTGCCAGCAGTGACTCGACAGGGGGCTGGTCACCCCTCCACTTT
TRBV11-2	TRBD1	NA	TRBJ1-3	CASVPDRAGNTIYF	TGTGCCAGCGTCCCAGACAGGGCTGGAAACACCATATATTTT
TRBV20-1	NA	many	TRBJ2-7	CSATGQGPYEQYF	TGCAGTGCCACCGGACAAGGCCCCTACGAGCAGTACTTC
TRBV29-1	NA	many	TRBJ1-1	CSAEKSVGVTEAFF	TGCAGCGCCGAGAAGTCCGTGGGGGTCACTGAAGCTTTCTTT
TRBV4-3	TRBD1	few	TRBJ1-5	CASSQDRAGGTQPQHF	TGCGCCAGCAGCCAAGATCGGGCAGGGGGGACTCAGCCCCAGCATTTT
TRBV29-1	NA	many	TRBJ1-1	CSVEGRIGEAFF	TGCAGCGTAGAGGGGCGTATCGGTGAAGCTTTCTTT
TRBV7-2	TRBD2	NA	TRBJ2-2	CASSQPSGGLNTGELFF	TGTGCCAGCAGCCAACCTAGCGGGGGGCTCAACACCGGGGAGCTGTTTTTT
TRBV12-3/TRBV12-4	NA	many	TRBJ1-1	CASSSGVMNTEAFF	TGTGCCAGCAGTTCGGGGGTTATGAACACTGAAGCTTTCTTT
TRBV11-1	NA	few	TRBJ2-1	CASSLRGVNPTHSYNEQFF	TGTGCCAGCAGCTTACGAGGGGTAAATCCCACCCACTCCTACAATGAGCAGTTCTTC
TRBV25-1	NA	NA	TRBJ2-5	CASSSSWGAGQETQYF	TGTGCCAGCAGTTCATCATGGGGCGCCGGGCAAGAGACCCAGTACTTC
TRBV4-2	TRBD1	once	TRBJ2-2	CASSAGTGGFRSVIGELFF	TGTGCCAGCAGCGCCGGGACAGGGGGTTTTCGGTCCGTGATCGGGGAGCTGTTTTTT
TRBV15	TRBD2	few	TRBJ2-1	CATSRDGERGGVNEQFF	TGTGCCACCAGCAGAGATGGAGAGCGGGGGGGCGTGAATGAGCAGTTCTTC
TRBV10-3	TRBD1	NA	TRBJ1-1	CATRPRQGMNTEAFF	TGTGCCACCCGTCCAAGACAGGGAATGAACACTGAAGCTTTCTTT
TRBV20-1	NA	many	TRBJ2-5	CSAPPASQETQYF	TGCAGTGCCCCACCGGCTAGTCAAGAGACCCAGTACTTC
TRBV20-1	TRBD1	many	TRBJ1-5	CSARDLGQGNQPQHF	TGCAGTGCTAGAGATCTAGGACAGGGGAATCAGCCCCAGCATTTT
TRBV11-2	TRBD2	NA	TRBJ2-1	CASSLRLTGLAGATNEQFF	TGTGCCAGCAGCTTAAGGCTTACGGGACTAGCGGGGGCGACTAATGAGCAGTTCTTC
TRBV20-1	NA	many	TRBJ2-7	CSARSDNYEQYF	TGCAGTGCTAGATCGGACAACTACGAGCAGTACTTC
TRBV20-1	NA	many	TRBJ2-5	CSAEGRSETQYF	TGCAGTGCCGAGGGTAGATCAGAGACCCAGTACTTC
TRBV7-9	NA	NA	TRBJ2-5	CASAGVQETQYF	TGTGCCAGTGCAGGGGTACAAGAGACCCAGTACTTC
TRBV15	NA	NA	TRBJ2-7	CATSSQPTGPYEQYF	TGTGCCACTTCTTCCCAGCCGACAGGACCCTACGAGCAGTACTTC
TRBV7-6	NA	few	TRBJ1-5	CASSLATGPQHF	TGTGCCAGCAGCTTAGCGACAGGGCCCCAGCATTTT
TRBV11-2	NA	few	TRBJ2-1	CASSAWEIADEQFF	TGTGCCAGCAGCGCCTGGGAGATAGCGGATGAGCAGTTCTTC
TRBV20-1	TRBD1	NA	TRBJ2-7	CSVFAPGQGSEQYF	TGCAGTGTTTTCGCACCGGGACAGGGGTCCGAGCAGTACTTC